This is a list of T cell receptor beta chains from one sample in a study of Ad26.COV2.S vaccination and SARS-CoV-2 variants. Profiling relied on immunoSEQ multiplex PCR, and the TCRdb table lists in-frame clones only, not all of them. Of fewer than 500,000 clones listed, 89% are singletons. The specimen comprised peripheral blood, sampled in a trial of Ad26.COV2.S vaccine versus placebo. The source of these receptors is a person aged 18-65 years who received the Ad26.COV2.S COVID-19 vaccine or a placebo. The CDR3 runs from the conserved cysteine through the conserved F or W. A D gene is named only where the DNA matches it firmly. Not all rows give a size; the values are once, few, many and, for expanded clones, a class.

20 - TRBJ2-6 TRBV6-2/TRBV6-3 - CASSYPFVGVSYSGANVLTF TGTGCCAGCAGTTACCCCTTCGTTGGGGTCAGCTACTCTGGGGCCAACGTCCTGACTTTC
15 - TRBJ2-2 TRBV18 - CASSDTLSGAGELFF TGTGCCAGCTCGGACACCCTATCGGGGGCCGGGGAGCTGTTTTTT
15 - TRBJ1-5 TRBV19 - CASSFRGPSNQPQHF TGTGCCAGTAGTTTCAGGGGACCGAGCAATCAGCCCCAGCATTTT
19 - TRBJ2-6 TRBV7-8 - CASSPTRGVPSSGANVLTF TGTGCCAGCAGCCCCACCAGGGGGGTCCCGAGCTCTGGGGCCAACGTCCTGACTTTC
14 - TRBJ1-5 TRBV7-2 - CASSLESFYQPQHF TGTGCCAGCAGCTTAGAATCGTTTTATCAGCCCCAGCATTTT
12 TRBD1 TRBJ2-7 TRBV29-1 - CSARDRLYEQYF TGCAGCGCTCGGGACAGACTATACGAGCAGTACTTC
18 TRBD2 TRBJ2-2 TRBV19 - CASKGDSSGGFTTGELFF TGTGCCAGTAAGGGGGATTCTAGCGGGGGATTCACCACCGGGGAGCTGTTTTTT
17 - TRBJ1-3 TRBV28 - CASSLWGLQGFGNTIYF TGTGCCAGCAGTTTATGGGGCTTACAGGGTTTTGGAAACACCATATATTTT
12 - TRBJ2-3 TRBV7-2 - CASSLWPDTQYF TGTGCCAGCAGCTTATGGCCAGATACGCAGTATTTT
14 - TRBJ2-3 TRBV11-3 - CASSPEAGTDTQYF TGTGCCAGCAGCCCAGAAGCGGGCACAGATACGCAGTATTTT
15 - TRBJ2-1 TRBV9 - CASSVIEDPYNEQFF TGTGCCAGCAGCGTAATTGAGGACCCCTACAATGAGCAGTTCTTC
12 - TRBJ2-3 TRBV29-1 - CSVITPTDTQYF TGCAGCGTTATCACGCCGACAGATACGCAGTATTTT
15 TRBD2 TRBJ2-3 TRBV5-1 - CASSLGLAASDTQYF TGCGCCAGCAGCTTGGGACTAGCGGCCTCAGATACGCAGTATTTT
17 - TRBJ2-5 TRBV9 - CASSTPAPLGHQETQYF TGTGCCAGCAGCACCCCCGCTCCTCTCGGGCACCAAGAGACCCAGTACTTC
17 TRBD2 TRBJ2-3 TRBV11-3 - CASSLARTSGDTDTQYF TGTGCCAGCAGCTTAGCTCGGACTAGCGGTGACACAGATACGCAGTATTTT
16 TRBD2 TRBJ2-2 TRBV7-2 - CASSLAGRAVTGELFF TGTGCCAGCAGCTTAGCCGGGAGGGCCGTCACCGGGGAGCTGTTTTTT
16 - TRBJ1-6 TRBV10-3 few CAISATESPYNSPLHF TGTGCCATCAGTGCGACAGAAAGCCCCTATAATTCACCCCTCCACTTT
14 - TRBJ2-5 TRBV4-1 - CASSQDWVEETQYF TGCGCCAGCAGCCAAGATTGGGTCGAAGAGACCCAGTACTTC
13 - TRBJ2-1 TRBV29-1 - CSATAGLPNEQFF TGCAGCGCCACCGCTGGACTACCCAATGAGCAGTTCTTC
15 TRBD2 TRBJ2-3 TRBV28 - CASGLSGASTDTQYF TGTGCCAGCGGTCTCAGCGGGGCTAGCACAGATACGCAGTATTTT
13 - TRBJ1-2 TRBV9 - CASSLRSVEGYTF TGTGCCAGCAGCCTCCGTTCGGTCGAGGGCTACACCTTC
16 TRBD2 TRBJ2-3 TRBV6-1 - CASSEALGGGADTQYF TGTGCCAGCAGTGAAGCGCTGGGCGGGGGGGCAGATACGCAGTATTTT
14 TRBD2 TRBJ2-5 TRBV7-2 - CATRRVAGEETQYF TGTGCCACCCGCCGGGTAGCGGGAGAAGAGACCCAGTACTTC
13 TRBD1 TRBJ1-2 TRBV18 - CASSSGGDYGYTF TGTGCCAGCTCTTCAGGGGGCGACTATGGCTACACCTTC
14 TRBD1 TRBJ1-2 TRBV25-1 - CASRGDRGFDGYTF TGTGCCAGCAGGGGGGACAGGGGTTTCGATGGCTACACCTTC
15 - TRBJ2-7 TRBV14 - CASSQEFRAANEQYF TGTGCCAGCAGCCAAGAATTCAGGGCGGCCAACGAGCAGTACTTC